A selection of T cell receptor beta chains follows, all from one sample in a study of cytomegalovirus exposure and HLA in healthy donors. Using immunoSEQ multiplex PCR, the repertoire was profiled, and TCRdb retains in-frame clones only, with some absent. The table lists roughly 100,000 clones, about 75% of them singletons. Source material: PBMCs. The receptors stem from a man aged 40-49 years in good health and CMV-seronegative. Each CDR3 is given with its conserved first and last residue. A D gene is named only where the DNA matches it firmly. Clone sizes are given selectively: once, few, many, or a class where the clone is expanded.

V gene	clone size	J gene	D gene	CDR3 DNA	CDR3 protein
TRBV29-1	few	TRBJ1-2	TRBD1	TGCAGCGTTGGGGAGACAGGGTGGAACTATGGCTACACCTTC	CSVGETGWNYGYTF
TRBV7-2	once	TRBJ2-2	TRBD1	TGTGCCAGCAGCTTGTGGGACAGGGGCCGCTCCGGGGAGCTGTTTTTT	CASSLWDRGRSGELFF
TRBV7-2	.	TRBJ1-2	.	TGTGCCAGCAGCTTAAACTCCGGCAGGGGCTATGGCTACACCTTC	CASSLNSGRGYGYTF
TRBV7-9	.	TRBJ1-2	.	TGTGCCAGCAGCTTAGAGCGCAGGGAATCCGGCTACACCTTC	CASSLERRESGYTF
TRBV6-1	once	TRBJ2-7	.	TGTGCCAGCAGTGATCAGTCAGGGGTAGTGTACGAGCAGTACTTC	CASSDQSGVVYEQYF
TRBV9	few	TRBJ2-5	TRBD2	TGTGCCAGCAGCGTAGGGAGCGGGGGGGCGGAGACCCAGTACTTC	CASSVGSGGAETQYF
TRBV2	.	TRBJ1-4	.	TGTGCCAGCAGTCGGGGGGCCGAGGAAAAACTGTTTTTT	CASSRGAEEKLFF
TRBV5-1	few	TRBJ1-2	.	TGCGCCAGCAGCTTCTCGGGCGAGGGATGGGGCTACACCTTC	CASSFSGEGWGYTF
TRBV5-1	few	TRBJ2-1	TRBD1	TGCGCCAGCAGCTTGGGACAGGGTAATGAGCAGTTCTTC	CASSLGQGNEQFF
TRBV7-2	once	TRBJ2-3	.	TGTGCCAGCAGCCCAGGAGGCGGGCCGAGCACAGATACGCAGTATTTT	CASSPGGGPSTDTQYF
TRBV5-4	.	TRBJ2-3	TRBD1	TGTGCCAGCACGTCAGGGGGCGGCACAGATACGCAGTATTTT	CASTSGGGTDTQYF
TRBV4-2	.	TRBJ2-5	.	TGTGCCAGCAGCCAAGACCAGAGGGGGGGCGGGGAGACCCAGTACTTC	CASSQDQRGGGETQYF
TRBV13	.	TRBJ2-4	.	TGTGCCAGCAGCTTGAACGCAGGGGTAGCCAAAAACATTCAGTACTTC	CASSLNAGVAKNIQYF
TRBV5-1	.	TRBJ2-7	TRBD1	TGCGCCAGCAGCTTGGGGGGACAGGGGATTGTAAGCTCCTACGAGCAGTACTTC	CASSLGGQGIVSSYEQYF
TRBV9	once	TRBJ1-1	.	TGTGCCAGCAGCGTAGGCGGGAGGGGCCCTCCAGCTTTCTTT	CASSVGGRGPPAFF
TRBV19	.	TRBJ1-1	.	TGTGCCAGTAGTGCTCCCCGGAGGCAGAACACTGAAGCTTTCTTT	CASSAPRRQNTEAFF
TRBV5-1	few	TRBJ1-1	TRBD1	TGCGCCAGCAGCTCTCCCATTCAGGGGGTCTCTGAAGCTTTCTTT	CASSSPIQGVSEAFF
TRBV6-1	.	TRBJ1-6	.	TGTGCCAGCAGTGAACTCCCTGAGTCACCCCTCCACTTT	CASSELPESPLHF
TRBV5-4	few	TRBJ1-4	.	TGTGCCAGCAGCCCGGGGGGACGGACGAATGAAAAACTGTTTTTT	CASSPGGRTNEKLFF
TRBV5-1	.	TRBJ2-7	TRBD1	TGCGCCAGCAGCTTGGTGGGACAGGGGGCCTACGAGCAGTACTTC	CASSLVGQGAYEQYF
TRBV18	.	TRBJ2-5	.	TGTGCCAGCTCCCCCGCTTCCAGCCAAGAGACCCAGTACTTC	CASSPASSQETQYF
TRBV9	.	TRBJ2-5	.	TGTGCCAGCAGCGACCGACCCGAGGGGAGGGAGACCCAGTACTTC	CASSDRPEGRETQYF
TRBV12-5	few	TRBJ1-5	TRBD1	TGTGCTAGTGGCCGAACAGGGGGCAATCAGCCCCAGCATTTT	CASGRTGGNQPQHF
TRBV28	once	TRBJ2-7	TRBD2	TGTGCCAGCAGCGTAGCGGGTGCCTCCTACGAGCAGTACTTC	CASSVAGASYEQYF
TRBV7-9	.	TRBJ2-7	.	TGTGCCAGCAGCTCGGAGGCCATTAGCGAGCAGTACTTC	CASSSEAISEQYF
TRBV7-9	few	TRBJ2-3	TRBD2	TGTGCCAGCCTAGCGGGGGGGAGCACAGATACGCAGTATTTT	CASLAGGSTDTQYF
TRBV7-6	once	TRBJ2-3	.	TGTGCCAGCAGCCCGGGGATGCGGGGCCCCCGGACAGATACGCAGTATTTT	CASSPGMRGPRTDTQYF
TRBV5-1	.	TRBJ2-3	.	TGCGCCAGCAGCTTGGACAGGGTGGCAGATACGCAGTATTTT	CASSLDRVADTQYF
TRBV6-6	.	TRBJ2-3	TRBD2	TGTGCCAGCAGTTACGGGTTAGCGGGGGACACAGATACGCAGTATTTT	CASSYGLAGDTDTQYF
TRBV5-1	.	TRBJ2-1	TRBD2	TGCGCCAGCAGGTCCGGAGGGCGGGGGTACAATGAGCAGTTCTTC	CASRSGGRGYNEQFF
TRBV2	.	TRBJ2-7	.	TGTGCCAGCGGAGGCTTCCCCTACGAGCAGTACTTC	CASGGFPYEQYF
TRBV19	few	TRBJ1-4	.	TGTGCCAGTAGTATCAACGAGGCCCCCCGGGGGGTTGAAAAACTGTTTTTT	CASSINEAPRGVEKLFF
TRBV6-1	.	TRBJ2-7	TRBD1	TGTGCCAGCAGCGAGCCGGGACAGGGGGCCCACGAGCAGTACTTC	CASSEPGQGAHEQYF
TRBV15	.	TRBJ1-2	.	TGTGCCACCAGCAGTGAAGGACAGACTAACTATGGCTACACCTTC	CATSSEGQTNYGYTF
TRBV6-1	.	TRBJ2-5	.	TGTGCCAGCAGTGTGGTTTCAGGGTCCGAGACCCAGTACTTC	CASSVVSGSETQYF
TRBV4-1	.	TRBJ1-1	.	TGCGCCAGCAGCCAAGACCCCCCTGGCCTCCCTAGACCGAGGAACACTGAAGCTTTCTTT	CASSQDPPGLPRPRNTEAFF
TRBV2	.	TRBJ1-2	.	TGTGCCAGTGGAGGGAGGCCAGCCGGTGGCTACACCTTC	CASGGRPAGGYTF
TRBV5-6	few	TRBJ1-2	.	TGTGCCAGCAGCTTGGGTACTATACGGACTAACTATGGCTACACCTTC	CASSLGTIRTNYGYTF
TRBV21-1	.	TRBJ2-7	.	TGTGCCAGCACGCGCAACTCCTACGAGCAGTACTTC	CASTRNSYEQYF
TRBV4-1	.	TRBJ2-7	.	TGCGCCAGCAGCCAAGAAGGGGTTCCTCCTTCCTACGAGCAGTACTTC	CASSQEGVPPSYEQYF
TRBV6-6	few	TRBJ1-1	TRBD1	TGTGCCAGCAGGACGACAGGGGGTACTGAAGCTTTCTTT	CASRTTGGTEAFF
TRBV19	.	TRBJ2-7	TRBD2	TGTGCCAGTAGTATAGCTGGGGCTAGCGGGCTTTACGAGCAGTACTTC	CASSIAGASGLYEQYF
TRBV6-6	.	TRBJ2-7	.	TGTGCCAGCAGTTACGCGGCAGGACAGACCTACGAGCAGTACTTC	CASSYAAGQTYEQYF
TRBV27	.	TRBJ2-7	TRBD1	TGTGCCAGCAGGCGGACAGGGTCTTACGAGCAGTACTTC	CASRRTGSYEQYF
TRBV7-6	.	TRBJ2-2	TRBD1	TGTGCCAGCAGCTTAGCCCCCAGGGGGAGGAACACCGGGGAGCTGTTTTTT	CASSLAPRGRNTGELFF